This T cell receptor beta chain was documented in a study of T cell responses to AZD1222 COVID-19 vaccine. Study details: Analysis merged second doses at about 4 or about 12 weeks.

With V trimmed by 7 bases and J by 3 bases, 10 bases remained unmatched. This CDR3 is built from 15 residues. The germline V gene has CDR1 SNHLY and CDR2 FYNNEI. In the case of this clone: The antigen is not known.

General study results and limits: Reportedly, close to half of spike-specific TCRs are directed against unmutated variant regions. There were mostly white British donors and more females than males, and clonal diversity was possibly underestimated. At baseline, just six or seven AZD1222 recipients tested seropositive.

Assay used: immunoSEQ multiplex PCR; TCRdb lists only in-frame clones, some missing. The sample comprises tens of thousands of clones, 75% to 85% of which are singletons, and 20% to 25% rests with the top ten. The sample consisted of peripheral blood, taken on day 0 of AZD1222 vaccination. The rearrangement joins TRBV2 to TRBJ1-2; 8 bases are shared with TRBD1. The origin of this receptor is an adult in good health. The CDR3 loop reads CASILTGEGDYGYTF. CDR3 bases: TGTGCCAGCATCCTGACAGGGGAAGGGGACTATGGCTACACCTTC.